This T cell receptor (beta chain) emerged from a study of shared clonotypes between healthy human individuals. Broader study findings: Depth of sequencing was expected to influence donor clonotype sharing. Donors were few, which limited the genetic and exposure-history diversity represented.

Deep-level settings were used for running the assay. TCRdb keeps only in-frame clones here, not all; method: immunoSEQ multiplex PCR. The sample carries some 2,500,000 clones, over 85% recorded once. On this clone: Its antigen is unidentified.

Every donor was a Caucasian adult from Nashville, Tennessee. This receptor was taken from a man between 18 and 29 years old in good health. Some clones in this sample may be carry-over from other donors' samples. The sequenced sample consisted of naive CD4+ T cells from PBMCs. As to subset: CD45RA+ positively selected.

The CDR3 nucleotides read TGTGCCAGCAGCTCCACTAGCGGGAAATGGGGAGATACGCAGTATTTT. As protein: CASSSTSGKWGDTQYF. The J gene is TRBJ2-3, the V gene TRBV11-2, with TRBD2 matching 10 bases. The length of the CDR3 is 16 residues. The trim removed 4 bases at V and 5 bases at J, leaving 9 bases unmatched. CDR1 is SGHAT and CDR2 is FQNNGV in the germline V gene. Using reference TRBV11-2 and TRBJ2-3 for the parts outside the CDR3, the full variable domain is EAGVAQSPRYKIIEKRQSVAFWCNPISGHATLYWYQQILGQGPKLLIQFQNNGVVDDSQLPKDRFSAERLKGVDSTLKIQPAKLEDSAVYLCASSSTSGKWGDTQYFGPGTRLTVL.